This record covers a single TCR beta chain. Libraries were prepared by immunoSEQ multiplex PCR; TCRdb keeps only in-frame clonotypes and omits some of them. The sample lists about 150,000 clones, 80% to 90% occurring once. CDR3 size: 16 residues. Germline assignment: CDR1 MNHEY and CDR2 SVGAGI. V dropped 2 bases and J dropped 8; count of bases not matched to a gene: 14. These data originate in a study of blood T cell repertoires in COVID-19. This receptor was taken from a woman between 55 and 75 years old with active COVID-19. The sequenced material came from peripheral blood. The chain uses TRBV6-5 and TRBJ1-2, with 7 bases aligning to TRBD1. For the CDR3, the DNA is TGTGCCAGCAGTTACGAAGGAAAGGGGGCAGGGAGCGGCTACACCTTC. Amino acid sequence: CASSYEGKGAGSGYTF.